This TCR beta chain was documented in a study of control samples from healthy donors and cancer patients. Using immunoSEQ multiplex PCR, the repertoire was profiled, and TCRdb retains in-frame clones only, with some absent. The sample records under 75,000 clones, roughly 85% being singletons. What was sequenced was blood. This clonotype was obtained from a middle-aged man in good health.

The CDR3 DNA reads TGTGCCACCGCGACACTAGCGGACTACAATGAGCAGTTCTTC. This encodes CATATLADYNEQFF. This chain uses TRBV10-3 with TRBJ2-1; 8 bases agree with TRBD2. The CDR3 runs to 14 residues. J was trimmed by 3 bases and V by 10 bases; bases with no gene match: 8. Per germline, CDR1 ENHRY and CDR2 SYGVKD.